These 30 T cell receptor beta chains were all obtained from the same sample, sequenced in a study of cytomegalovirus exposure and HLA in healthy donors. Measured with immunoSEQ multiplex PCR; TCRdb has only the in-frame clones, and not every one. The sample has around 220,000 clones; over 80% are singletons. Sequencing input: PBMCs. The receptors derive from a woman aged 25 to 39 in good health and CMV-seropositive.

The V call is TRBV6-4, the J call TRBJ1-2; D possibly corresponds to TRBD1 (6 bases). This CDR3 comprises 15 residues. V dropped 0 bases and J dropped 6 bases, with 14 bases sitting between them. Per germline, CDR1 MRHNA and CDR2 SNTAGT. The CDR3 DNA is TGTGCCAGCAGTGACTCTTCAGGGGCACTAAATGGCTACACCTTC. Amino acids: CASSDSSGALNGYTF.

This clone was counted a few times. The chain recombines TRBV13 with TRBJ1-5, with D perhaps TRBD1 (5 bases). Trimming pared 5 bases from V and 5 bases from J, leaving 16 bases between. The CDR3 totals 15 residues. Germline V gene data show CDR1 as PRHDT and CDR2 as FYEKMQ (reference sequence). CDR3 residues: CASSTTGAPHQPQHF. The DNA of the CDR3 is TGTGCCAGCAGCACCACCGGGGCTCCCCATCAGCCCCAGCATTTT.

The chain couples TRBV30 to TRBJ1-5; unclear D gene. This CDR3 has 12 amino acids. Trimming shortened V by 3 bases and J by 5 bases, and 8 bases separated the two germline ends. In germline, CDR1 is GTSNPN, CDR2 SVGIG (reference sequence). The CDR3 DNA reads as TGTGCCTGGAGCGCCGAACATCAGCCCCAGCATTTT. This translates into CAWSAEHQPQHF. The variable domain in full, with the rest retrieved from reference TRBV30 and TRBJ1-5, is SQTIHQWPATLVQPVGSPLSLECTVEGTSNPNLYWYRQAAGRGLQLLFYSVGIGQISSEVPQNLSASRPQDRQFILSSKKLLLSDSGFYLCAWSAEHQPQHFGDGTRLSIL.

V is TRBV19 and J is TRBJ1-2, with 7 positions matching TRBD1. The CDR3 has 15 residues. CDR1 LNHDA and CDR2 SQIVND come from the germline V gene (reference sequence). The trim removed 1 base at V and 4 bases at J, leaving 6 bases unmatched. DNA for the CDR3: TGTGCCAGTAGTATAGGACAGGGAGATAGCTATGGCTACACCTTC. It specifies CASSIGQGDSYGYTF.

This clone was recorded once. V gene TRBV15 combines with J gene TRBJ1-2; 7 bases are a match to TRBD1. The CDR3 has 14 residues. V lost 3 bases, J lost 4 bases, and 5 bases stayed unmatched. Germline CDR1 LNHNV, CDR2 YYDKDF (reference sequence). The CDR3 DNA follows: TGTGCCACCAGCAGGGGGGACAGCAGCTATGGCTACACCTTC. The encoded protein is CATSRGDSSYGYTF.

The chain links TRBV11-3 to TRBJ1-4, with D maybe TRBD1 (6 bases). This CDR3 contains 14 residues. V shed 4 bases and J shed 3 bases, with 9 bases lying between them. Germline CDR1 is SGHNT and CDR2 is YENEEA. The CDR3 DNA is TGTGCCAGCAGCTCGGACAGTTCTAATGAAAAACTGTTTTTT. Protein sequence: CASSSDSSNEKLFF. The full variable domain, with the rest looked up from reference TRBV11-3 and TRBJ1-4, is EAGVVQSPRYKIIEKKQPVAFWCNPISGHNTLYWYLQNLGQGPELLIRYENEEAVDDSQLPKDRFSAERLKGVDSTLKIQPAELGDSAVYLCASSSDSSNEKLFFGSGTQLSVL.

The chain joins TRBV4-1 to TRBJ2-1; D is uncertain. CDR3 length: 15 residues. CDR1 and CDR2 from the germline V gene are MGHRA and YSYEKL. The V end lost 0 bases, the J end lost 4 bases, and 10 bases lay between the germline ends. The CDR3 bases are TGCGCCAGCAGCCAAGATACCGGGTCTTACAATGAGCAGTTCTTC. Translating gives CASSQDTGSYNEQFF.

CDR3 loop: CAWGLWAGGRVTEAFF. CDR3 nucleotides: TGTGCCTGGGGTTTGTGGGCAGGGGGGAGAGTCACTGAAGCTTTCTTT. This sequence joins TRBV30 and TRBJ1-1; 7 bases are a match to TRBD1. The V and J ends lost 5 bases and 4 bases, in that order; junction bases with no gene match: 16. Germline V lookup: CDR1 GTSNPN, CDR2 SVGIG (reference sequence). The CDR3 contains 16 residues.

In DNA form, the CDR3 reads TGTGCCAGCAGCCGCTGGGGGGGGAGGGCTTTCTTT. Translated, it gives CASSRWGGRAFF. The rearrangement links TRBV5-6 to TRBJ1-1; D may be TRBD1 (5 bases). V was clipped by 4 bases and J by 11 bases, with 15 bases between them. Per the germline V gene, CDR1 is SGHDT and CDR2 is YYEEEE. The CDR3 consists of 12 residues.

The chain has TRBV6-5 and TRBJ2-5, with TRBD2 matching over 7 bases. The CDR3 runs to 15 residues. Unmatched junction bases numbered 6, after V lost 2 bases and J lost 3 bases. Germline V lookup: CDR1 MNHEY, CDR2 SVGAGI. As DNA, the CDR3 is TGTGCCAGCAGTTACCAACGACGGGGGGAAGAGACCCAGTACTTC. Translating gives CASSYQRRGEETQYF.

The chain employs TRBV4-3 and TRBJ1-2; no firm D call. CDR3 length: 14 residues. V was pared by 4 bases and J by 2 bases, with 11 bases between. Germline V gene data show CDR1 as LGHNA and CDR2 as YSLEER. CDR3 sequence: CASSPDFPNYGYTF. The DNA of the CDR3 is TGCGCCAGCAGCCCGGACTTTCCCAACTATGGCTACACCTTC.

This clone was recorded a few times. The chain employs TRBV9 and TRBJ1-2; the D is unclear. CDR3 length equals 10 residues. Germline CDR1 SGDLS, CDR2 YYNGEE. Trimming left V 3 bases short and J 5 bases short, with 2 bases between. Written as DNA, the CDR3 is TGTGCCAGCAGCGGTTATGGCTACACCTTC. Translated: CASSGYGYTF.

Regarding this clone: The germline gene is not matched at one end of the junction; a read error may be the cause. This chain uses TRBV29-1 with TRBJ2-1, with 7 nucleotides matching TRBD1. The germline CDR1 and CDR2 sequences are SQVTM and ANQGSEA. This CDR3 has 14 amino acids. In nucleotides, the CDR3 is TGCAGCGTTGAAACCCCAGGGGGTCCGGGACAGAGAATCTTC. This translates into CSVETPGGPGQRIF.

The rearrangement uses TRBV2 and TRBJ2-3, with TRBD2 identical over 7 bases. The CDR3 runs to 14 residues. The V gene's germline CDR1 is SNHLY and CDR2 FYNNEI. Losses at the gene ends were 4 bases for V and 0 bases for J; bases not matched to a gene: 1. CDR3 loop: CASSGGSSTDTQYF. The CDR3 nucleotides read TGTGCCAGCAGTGGCGGGAGTAGCACAGATACGCAGTATTTT.

V and J are TRBV29-1 and TRBJ2-7; 8 nucleotides align to TRBD1. Germline CDR1 and CDR2: SQVTM and ANQGSEA. The CDR3 has 13 amino acids. Trimming cost V 7 bases and J 2 bases; bases outside gene matches: 7. The CDR3 bases are TGCAGCGCTGGGACAGGCGAAACCTACGAGCAGTACTTC. This sequence encodes CSAGTGETYEQYF.

The chain joins TRBV6-6 to TRBJ1-3; D unresolved. The ends were cut back, 0 bases at V and 0 bases at J, with 9 bases in the middle. Per germline, CDR1 MNHNY and CDR2 SVGAGI (reference sequence). This CDR3 region has 16 residues. The CDR3 bases are TGTGCCAGCAGTTACTCTGGTGGGGACTCTGGAAACACCATATATTTT. Residues: CASSYSGGDSGNTIYF.

This clone was found many times. The rearrangement links TRBV15 to TRBJ2-2; D assignment may be TRBD1 or TRBD2 (6 bases each). Germline lookup yields CDR1 LNHNV and CDR2 YYDKDF (reference sequence). Trimming removed 0 bases at V and 3 bases at J, with 8 bases between. CDR3 length: 15 residues. The CDR3 nucleotides are TGTGCCACCAGCAGAGAAAGGGGGGACACCGGGGAGCTGTTTTTT. Translation: CATSRERGDTGELFF.

J is TRBJ1-2 and V is TRBV5-1; 12 positions agree with TRBD1. The CDR3 sequence is 15 residues long. Germline assignment: CDR1 SGHRS and CDR2 YFSETQ. Trimming cost V 3 bases and J 7 bases; bases outside gene matches: 7. CDR3 amino acids: CASSSPGQGAGGYTF. The DNA for the CDR3 is TGCGCCAGCAGCTCCCCGGGACAGGGGGCTGGTGGCTACACCTTC.

V gene TRBV6-1 combines with J gene TRBJ2-7, with D possibly being TRBD2 (5 bases). V lost 8 bases, J lost 5 bases, and 16 bases lay in between. The germline V gene has CDR1 MNHNS and CDR2 SASEGT. The CDR3 loop spans 13 amino acids. In nucleotides, the CDR3 is TGTGCCAGCCGGGTCGGGGTACGGCACGAGCAGTACTTC. Translated, it gives CASRVGVRHEQYF.

This clone was seen a single time. The chain has TRBV6-6 and TRBJ2-7; D may be TRBD2 (5 bases). The germline CDR1 and CDR2 sequences are MNHNY and SVGAGI (reference sequence). The CDR3 runs 14 residues. Deletions cut 3 bases from V and 2 bases from J, with 11 bases between. The CDR3 protein is CASSYQADPYEQYF. CDR3 nucleotides: TGTGCCAGCAGTTATCAAGCGGATCCCTACGAGCAGTACTTC.

The chain recombines TRBV7-2 with TRBJ1-5; D gene unclear. This CDR3 spans 15 amino acids. Between the trimmed V and J ends, which lost 1 base and 1 base, there was a span of 8 bases. Germline V gene sequence: CDR1 SGHTA, CDR2 FQGNSA. The CDR3 reads CASSLVPGSNQPQHF. The CDR3 DNA is TGTGCCAGCAGCTTAGTTCCAGGAAGCAATCAGCCCCAGCATTTT.

V and J are TRBV27 and TRBJ1-2; D is uncertain. The V and J ends lost 0 bases and 1 base respectively, with 6 bases between them. The CDR3 totals 14 residues. Germline lookup yields CDR1 MNHEY and CDR2 SMNVEV (reference sequence). The CDR3 DNA sequence: TGTGCCAGCAGTTTATCGAGGATTAACTATGGCTACACCTTC. Protein: CASSLSRINYGYTF.

The V gene is TRBV6-1, the J gene TRBJ1-5; D gene uncertain. Per the germline V gene, CDR1 is MNHNS and CDR2 is SASEGT. Trimming shortened V by 10 bases and J by 9 bases, and 16 bases separated the two germline ends. The CDR3 sequence is 12 residues long. The CDR3 region has the DNA TGTGCCACGAACGTAGGGAGCTCGCCCCAGCATTTT. Translation: CATNVGSSPQHF.

The chain employs TRBV18 and TRBJ2-3; maybe TRBD1 (6 bases). The CDR3 sequence is 15 residues long. V lost 1 base to trimming and J lost 2 bases, with 10 bases between them. CDR1 KGHSH and CDR2 LQKENI come from the germline V gene. DNA of the CDR3: TGTGCCAGCTCACCACTTCAGGGGCACACAGATACGCAGTATTTT. This encodes CASSPLQGHTDTQYF.

The genes are TRBV4-1 and TRBJ2-2, with TRBD2 identical over 8 bases. The CDR3 runs to 16 residues. The J segment lost 6 bases and the V segment lost 0 bases, leaving 6 bases of the junction unmatched. Germline V gene sequence: CDR1 MGHRA, CDR2 YSYEKL. The CDR3 coding sequence is TGCGCCAGCAGCCAAGAGGGCGGGAGGATCGCCGGGGAGCTGTTTTTT. It is translated as CASSQEGGRIAGELFF.

V usage is TRBV7-9 and J usage is TRBJ1-1; D remains unclear. Trimming cost V 0 bases and J 0 bases, with 11 bases left between them. The CDR3 loop spans 16 amino acids. Germline CDR1 is SEHNR and CDR2 is FQNEAQ (reference sequence). This chain's CDR3 is CASSLAYTDLNTEAFF. CDR3 coding DNA: TGTGCCAGCAGCTTAGCGTATACAGACCTGAACACTGAAGCTTTCTTT.

The rearrangement links TRBV4-1 to TRBJ2-7; 13 bases map to TRBD2. The length of the CDR3 is 17 residues. Per the germline V gene, CDR1 is MGHRA and CDR2 is YSYEKL. V lost 1 base, J lost 5 bases, and 8 bases stayed unmatched. The CDR3 bases are TGCGCCAGCAGCCAAGTCCTCGGACTAGCGGGAGAGAACGAGCAGTACTTC. Its translation is CASSQVLGLAGENEQYF.

The genes are TRBV4-1 and TRBJ2-2, with a weak D call TRBD2 (5 bases). V was shortened by 4 bases and J by 4 bases, with 19 bases between the two germline ends. The germline V gene has CDR1 MGHRA and CDR2 YSYEKL. This CDR3 is 17 amino acids long. The CDR3 DNA sequence: TGCGCCAGCAGCCCCCGAACCCAGCGGCCGTCCACCGGGGAGCTGTTTTTT. Translating it yields CASSPRTQRPSTGELFF.

The gene calls are TRBV7-6 and TRBJ2-5, with 9 nucleotides matching TRBD2. Germline loops: CDR1 SGHVS, CDR2 FNYEAQ. Losses at the gene ends were 1 base for V and 4 bases for J; bases not matched to a gene: 1. There are 14 residues in the CDR3. CDR3 nucleotides: TGTGCCAGCAGCTTAGATAGCGGGGGAGAGACCCAGTACTTC. It encodes CASSLDSGGETQYF.

This chain joins TRBV6-6 and TRBJ1-1, with D tentatively TRBD1 (6 bases). The CDR3 runs to 14 residues. CDR1 is MNHNY, CDR2 SVGAGI, per germline (reference sequence). Trimming took off 6 bases at V and 2 bases at J, with 13 bases between the two ends. The CDR3 here is CASRSLGGNTEAFF. CDR3 coding DNA: TGTGCCAGCAGGTCACTGGGGGGCAACACTGAAGCTTTCTTT.